Following are 10 T cell receptor beta chains from one sample sequenced in a study of CXCR3-negative and CXCR3-positive naive CD8 T cells. Whole-study findings and limits: The TRB CDR3s that CXCR3-positive naive cells carried were more hydrophobic than those of CXCR3-negative naive cells.

Their antigens are not known. The authors prepared UMI-labeled TRB cDNA libraries by 5' RACE. After re-calling the 5' RACE reads, TCRdb lists one entry per CDR3 protein, DNA absent. The sample includes roughly 100,000 distinct CDR3 sequences. Sequencing was carried out using naive CXCR3+ CD8+ T cells from blood. Stated subset: CD45RO-CCR7+CD27+CD95- naive CD8+ T cells expressing CXCR3 (TNR3+). The receptors here all came from a human donor in good health. Some clones in this sample may be carry-over from other donors' samples.

The chain has TRBV6-5 and TRBJ2-7; lacking DNA, the TRBD1 call made by TCRdb goes unchecked. CDR3 length: 12 residues. Germline values: CDR1 MNHEY, CDR2 SVGAGI. The CDR3: CASSYRGGEQYF.

The chain couples TRBV28 to TRBJ2-7; TCRdb reports TRBD1, a call that lacks DNA to check it against. CDR3 size: 18 residues. Germline loops: CDR1 MDHEN, CDR2 SYDVKM. The CDR3 protein is CASSGLTGDPRGSYEQYF.

The rearrangement links TRBV12-3 or TRBV12-4 to TRBJ2-7. The CDR3 runs to 13 residues. The CDR3 loop reads CASSFDSANEQYF.

The J gene is TRBJ2-1, the V gene TRBV7-8; TCRdb's assignment of TRBD1 cannot be checked, as there is no DNA. The germline CDR1 and CDR2 sequences are SGHVS and FQNEAQ. The CDR3 is 14 amino acids. Here the CDR3 reads CASSLVSGGDEQFF.

The rearrangement links TRBV7-3 to TRBJ2-1; TCRdb gives TRBD2 as the D gene, but with no DNA this cannot be confirmed. The CDR3 totals 15 residues. The germline CDR1 and CDR2 sequences are SGHTA and FQGTGA. The CDR3 spells CASSLTTGGNNEQFF.

This chain joins TRBV7-2 and TRBJ2-7; as DNA is missing, the TRBD2 call by TCRdb cannot be tested. The length of the CDR3 is 14 residues. Germline V gene data show CDR1 as SGHTA and CDR2 as FQGNSA. The CDR3 here is CASVEDYFSYEQYF.

The rearrangement joins TRBV7-8 to TRBJ2-1; absent DNA, TCRdb's TRBD2 call cannot be checked. There are 14 residues in the CDR3. The V gene's germline CDR1 is SGHVS and CDR2 FQNEAQ. CDR3 region: CASSFSGGDNEQFF.

This chain joins TRBV30 and TRBJ2-3. The CDR3 is 13 residues long. Germline CDR1 and CDR2: GTSNPN and SVGIG (reference sequence). The CDR3 sequence is CAWMDGYTDTQYF.

The chain recombines TRBV5-1 with TRBJ2-1; TCRdb returns TRBD2, unconfirmable since there is no DNA. This CDR3 spans 14 amino acids. Germline V lookup: CDR1 SGHRS, CDR2 YFSETQ. CDR3 sequence: CASRGSGRLGEQFF.

This chain uses TRBV3-1 with TRBJ2-7; TCRdb names TRBD1, which stays unverified in the absence of DNA. Germline loops: CDR1 LGHDT, CDR2 YNNKEL (reference sequence). The CDR3 is made up of 14 amino acids. CDR3 residues: CAGSPGQGTYEQYF.